This T cell receptor (beta chain) was captured in a study of blood T cell repertoires in COVID-19. Study-wide background: COVID-19 samples, acute and convalescent, were from the United States, Italy and Spain. PBMCs, B-cell-depleted T cells, or T cells were the source of the cDNA or gDNA that made up the material.

Per the authors' pipeline: Estimates of nucleated cell counts were drawn from the amplification of reference gene primers. Some clones are missing from TCRdb's copy, which holds only in-frame ones; the method was immunoSEQ multiplex PCR. That table furnishes V, J and clone size, whereas the DNA furnished D and trimming. The sample contains about 190,000 clones, 70% to 90% of which appear only once. The J segment lost 5 bases and the V segment lost 5 bases, leaving 11 bases of the junction unmatched. Per the germline V gene, CDR1 is LNHDA and CDR2 is SQIVND (reference sequence). This CDR3 spans 17 amino acids.

This TCR was recovered from a woman between 65 and 79 years old with active or convalescent COVID-19. Material for sequencing was peripheral blood. This chain joins TRBV19 and TRBJ2-3; 12 nucleotides line up with TRBD2. CDR3 DNA: TGTGCCAGTAGTGACCGACTAGCGGGAGTAGGAATAGATACGCAGTATTTT. Translation: CASSDRLAGVGIDTQYF.